This T cell receptor beta chain derives from a study of patients and donors after allogeneic stem cell transplantation. The germline V and J ends were trimmed by 0 bases and 2 bases, with 11 bases remaining between them. The CDR3 spans 16 residues. The V gene's germline CDR1 is LGHNA and CDR2 YSLEER. TCRdb processed the RT-PCR reads anew with MiXCR; each CDR3 protein has one entry. The table records some 880,000 distinct CDR3 sequences, about a sixth of them present only once. This chain links TRBV4-3 with TRBJ2-4; no definite D call. The TCR was taken from a human donor who was either an allogeneic HSCT recipient or a stem cell or donor lymphocyte infusion donor (not recorded which). It is not recorded whose cells these are; they may come from a transplant donor. Sequencing was carried out using blood, either unsorted or a sorted T cell fraction (not recorded which). CDR3 bases: TGCGCCAGCAGCCAAGACTCCGTTCAGACCAAAAACATTCAGTACTTC. Translating it yields CASSQDSVQTKNIQYF.